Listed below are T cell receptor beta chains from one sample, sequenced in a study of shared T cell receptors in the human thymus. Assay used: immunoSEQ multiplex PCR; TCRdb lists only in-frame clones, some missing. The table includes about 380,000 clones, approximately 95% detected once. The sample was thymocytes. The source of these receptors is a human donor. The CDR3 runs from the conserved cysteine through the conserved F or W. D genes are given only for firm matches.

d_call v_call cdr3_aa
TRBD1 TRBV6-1 CASSGTGEGETQYF
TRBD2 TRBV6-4 CASSPRASGREDTQYF
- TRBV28 CASKGVNEQYF
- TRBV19 CASSTSASYEQYF
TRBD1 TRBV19 CASSCLRQGWSNQPQHF
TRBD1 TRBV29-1 CSDGGQGDTDTQYF
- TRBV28 CASSPQQGSRTAGVVYEQYF
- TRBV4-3 CASSTQGLMAGTDTQYF
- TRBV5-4 CASSSKIERIRFYNEQFF
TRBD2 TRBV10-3 CAITGTSDYEQYF
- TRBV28 CASSSFSSGNTIYF
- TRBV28 CASRQGGGETQYF
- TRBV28 CASTQPTANQPQHF
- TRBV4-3 CASSQRGGAEGAFF
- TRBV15 CATSRPLTVVRSTDTQYF
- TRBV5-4 CASSGDTPHNEQYF
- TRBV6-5 CASSYSSDSYGYTF
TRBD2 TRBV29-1 CSVDCPSGRALVTDTQYF
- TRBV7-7 CASSLAGARNEQYF
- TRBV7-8 CASSLVSGEGLNTEAFF
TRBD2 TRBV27 CASSLAKTSGSYEQYF
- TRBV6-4 CASSDGSGETYNEQFF
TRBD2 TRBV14 CASSQAFGTSGSLTDTQYF
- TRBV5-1 CASSGQSNEQYF
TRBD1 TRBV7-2 CASSVKRTGDHQETQYF
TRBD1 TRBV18 CASSPPTVTGDGLGNTEAFF
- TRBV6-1 CASSEALHVAFF
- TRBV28 CASSLYKNTEAFF
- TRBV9 CASSVGREGERYGYTF
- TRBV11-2 CASSSPVANYGYTF
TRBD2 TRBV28 CASSLGLAGDNEQFF
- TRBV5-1 CASSGRSEAFF
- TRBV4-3 CASSQDRGEGNQPQHF
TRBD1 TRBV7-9 CASSHRTGNTGELFF
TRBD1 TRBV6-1 CASSRRDRGTEAQYF
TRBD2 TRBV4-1 CASSQDRSSGSNKNIQYF
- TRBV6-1 CASSTRGQNTEAFF
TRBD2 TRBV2 CASSERGTSGRARADTQYF
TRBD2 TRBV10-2 CATSSLAGYYNEQFF
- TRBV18 CASSPVSQPQHF
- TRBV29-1 CSVDDSLHEQYF
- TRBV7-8 CASSLGSRPDNYEQYF
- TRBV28 CASSLDQNEQFF
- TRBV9 CASSVGQGTDTQYF
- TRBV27 CASSHNRDILNTEAFF
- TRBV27 CASSPTAGHNSGANVLTF
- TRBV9 CASGQGPQPQHF
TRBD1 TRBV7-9 CASSFPGGGANVLTF
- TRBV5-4 CASTRGGRETQYF
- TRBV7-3 CASSLAGLMSYNEQFF
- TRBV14 CASSQDPRKGSNEKLFF
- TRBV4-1 CASSQGGASTDTQYF
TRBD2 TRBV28 CASSLGPYGGTSSQETQYF